Each of the 13 T cell receptor beta chains below was sequenced from the same sample in a study of blood T cell repertoires in COVID-19. TCRdb's table, derived via immunoSEQ multiplex PCR, lists solely in-frame clones and lacks some. This sample yields 200,000 to 250,000 clones, of which around 91% are seen a single time; more than 3% belongs to the top ten. The specimen sequenced was PBMCs or T cells enriched from blood (not recorded which). The receptor source for this set is a woman aged 18-29 years in a cohort exposed to, infected with or recovered from COVID-19 (not recorded which).

This chain links TRBV7-9 with TRBJ1-2, with 7 nucleotides matching TRBD1. Germline trimming cut 4 bases from V and 3 bases from J; bases unmatched to any gene: 20. The CDR3 is made up of 19 amino acids. CDR1 is SEHNR, CDR2 FQNEAQ, per germline (reference sequence). The CDR3 region is CASSSLPRDSVKWDYGYTF. DNA of the CDR3: TGTGCCAGCAGCTCCTTGCCTCGGGACAGCGTTAAGTGGGACTATGGCTACACCTTC.

The J gene is TRBJ1-1, the V gene TRBV12-3 or TRBV12-4; D uncertain. V lost 5 bases and J lost 3, with 7 bases in between. The CDR3 has 12 amino acids. The CDR3 nucleotides read TGTGCCAGCAGTGCGCCGGACACTGAAGCTTTCTTT. Its protein is CASSAPDTEAFF.

This chain uses TRBV6-5 with TRBJ2-3; tentative D call: TRBD2 (6 bases). The germline V gene encodes CDR1 MNHEY and CDR2 SVGAGI. V dropped 4 bases and J dropped 5 bases, with 10 bases sitting between them. This CDR3 region has 13 residues. The CDR3 DNA is TGTGCCAGCAGTTCTGGAGGGATAGATACGCAGTATTTT. This sequence encodes CASSSGGIDTQYF.

V is TRBV27 and J is TRBJ1-2, with D perhaps TRBD1 (6 bases). Germline V CDR1 and CDR2: MNHEY, SMNVEV (reference sequence). Deletions cut 4 bases from V and 6 bases from J, with 9 bases between. The CDR3 has 12 amino acids. CDR3 residues: CASSSKGDGYTF. CDR3 DNA: TGTGCCAGCAGTTCAAAGGGGGATGGCTACACCTTC.

V usage is TRBV10-3 and J usage is TRBJ1-6, with 11 nucleotides matching TRBD1. Trimming at V came to 7 bases and at J to 10 bases, leaving 9 bases not matched to a gene. CDR3 size: 15 residues. CDR1 is ENHRY, CDR2 SYGVKD, per germline. Here the CDR3 DNA reads TGTGCCATCACGTCGGGACAGGGGGACAAGTCACCCCTCCACTTT. Translation gives CAITSGQGDKSPLHF.

This clone was observed a few times. The chain employs TRBV5-8 and TRBJ1-5, with 9 bases that match TRBD1. This CDR3 spans 14 amino acids. V gave up 3 bases and J gave up 6 bases; unmatched junction bases: 4. Per germline, CDR1 SGHTS and CDR2 YDEGEE. As DNA, the CDR3 is TGTGCCAGCAGCTCGCCGGGACAGGGTCAGCCCCAGCATTTT. Residues: CASSSPGQGQPQHF.

The rearrangement links TRBV11-1 to TRBJ1-2; the D is unclear. The CDR3 has 14 amino acids. Germline values: CDR1 SGHAT, CDR2 FQDESV (reference sequence). V lost 0 bases and J 11 bases, leaving 16 bases between the germline ends. In DNA form, the CDR3 reads TGTGCCAGCAGCTTAGCGGGAACGGGAGATCCGTACACCTTC. It is translated as CASSLAGTGDPYTF.

V gene TRBV15 combines with J gene TRBJ1-4, with D possibly TRBD1 on 6 matching bases. Germline V lookup: CDR1 LNHNV, CDR2 YYDKDF (reference sequence). Between the trimmed V and J ends, which lost 8 bases and 4 bases, there was a span of 14 bases. There are 14 residues in the CDR3. The CDR3 DNA sequence: TGTGCCACCGGGGGCACGGCAGTTAATGAAAAACTGTTTTTT. As protein: CATGGTAVNEKLFF.

The CDR3 is CATNRVSGEKLFF. The CDR3 DNA follows: TGTGCCACTAACAGGGTGAGTGGTGAAAAACTGTTTTTT. The rearrangement links TRBV10-3 to TRBJ1-4, with D perhaps TRBD1 (6 bases). Per the germline V gene, CDR1 is ENHRY and CDR2 is SYGVKD. Trimming removed 10 bases from V and 7 bases from J, with 16 bases in between. This CDR3 region has 13 residues.

This rearrangement joins TRBV27 to TRBJ2-5; 10 nucleotides align to TRBD1. The CDR3 loop spans 16 amino acids. Trimming removed 2 bases from V and 5 bases from J; junction bases left unmatched: 8. Germline V lookup: CDR1 MNHEY, CDR2 SMNVEV (reference sequence). Written as DNA, the CDR3 is TGTGCCAGCAGTTTAGGGGGGACAGGGGAGTGGGAGACCCAGTACTTC. This encodes CASSLGGTGEWETQYF.

V and J are TRBV5-6 and TRBJ1-1; TRBD1 is a possible D gene (5 bases). The germline gives CDR1 SGHDT, CDR2 YYEEEE. Trimming removed 1 base from V and 1 base from J, with 11 bases in between. The CDR3 has 15 residues. The CDR3 nucleotides are TGTGCCAGCAGCTTGTACGGGAGGGGGAACACTGAAGCTTTCTTT. Encoded protein: CASSLYGRGNTEAFF. Full variable domain (remainder filled in from reference TRBV5-6 and TRBJ1-1): DAGVTQSPTHLIKTRGQQVTLRCSPKSGHDTVSWYQQALGQGPQFIFQYYEEEERQRGNFPDRFSGHQFPNYSSELNVNALLLGDSALYLCASSLYGRGNTEAFFGQGTRLTVV.

The CDR3 nucleotides are TGTGCCAGCAGTGGTAGCCCTGGACAGAATCAGCCCCAGCATTTT. Translation gives CASSGSPGQNQPQHF. This chain links TRBV2 with TRBJ1-5; maybe TRBD1 (6 bases). The germline V gene encodes CDR1 SNHLY and CDR2 FYNNEI. V lost 4 bases and J lost 4, with 14 bases in between. This CDR3 region has 15 residues.

This clone showed up just once. J is TRBJ1-1 and V is TRBV18; unclear D gene. The CDR3 runs to 16 residues. The germline V gene has CDR1 KGHSH and CDR2 LQKENI. V was pared by 2 bases and J by 1 base, with 14 bases between. This CDR3 is CASSPAGSAGNTEAFF. The CDR3 DNA reads as TGTGCCAGCTCACCAGCGGGCAGCGCGGGGAACACTGAAGCTTTCTTT.